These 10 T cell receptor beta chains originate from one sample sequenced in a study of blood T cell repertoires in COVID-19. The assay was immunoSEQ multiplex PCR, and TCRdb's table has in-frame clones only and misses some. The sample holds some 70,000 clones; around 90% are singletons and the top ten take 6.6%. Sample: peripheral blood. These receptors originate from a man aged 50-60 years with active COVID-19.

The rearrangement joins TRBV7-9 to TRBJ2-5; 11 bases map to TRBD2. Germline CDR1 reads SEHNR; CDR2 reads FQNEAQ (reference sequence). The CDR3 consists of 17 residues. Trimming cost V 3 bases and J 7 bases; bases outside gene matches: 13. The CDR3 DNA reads TGTGCCAGCAGCTTTAGCGGGAGGGAGCCCCCGGGGGGGACCCAGTACTTC. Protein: CASSFSGREPPGGTQYF.

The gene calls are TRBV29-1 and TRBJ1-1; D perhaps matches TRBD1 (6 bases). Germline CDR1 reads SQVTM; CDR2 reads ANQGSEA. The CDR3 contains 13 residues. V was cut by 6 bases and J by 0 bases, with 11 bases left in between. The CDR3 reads CSVTRGLNTEAFF. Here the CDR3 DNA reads TGCAGCGTAACCAGGGGATTGAACACTGAAGCTTTCTTT.

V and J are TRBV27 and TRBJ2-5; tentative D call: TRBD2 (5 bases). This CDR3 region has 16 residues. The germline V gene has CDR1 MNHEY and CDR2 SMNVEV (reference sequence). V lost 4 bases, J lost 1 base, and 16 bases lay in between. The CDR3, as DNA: TGTGCCAGCAGTTGCGACCCCGGGGTGACCCAAGAGACCCAGTACTTC. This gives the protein CASSCDPGVTQETQYF.

Here the CDR3 reads CASSIGGSGGSWDTQYF. The CDR3 DNA sequence: TGTGCCAGTAGTATCGGGGGGAGCGGGGGTAGTTGGGATACGCAGTATTTT. The genes are TRBV19 and TRBJ2-3; 8 nucleotides align to TRBD2. Unmatched junction bases numbered 14, after V lost 3 bases and J lost 6 bases. This CDR3 region has 17 residues. CDR1 is LNHDA and CDR2 is SQIVND in the germline V gene (reference sequence).

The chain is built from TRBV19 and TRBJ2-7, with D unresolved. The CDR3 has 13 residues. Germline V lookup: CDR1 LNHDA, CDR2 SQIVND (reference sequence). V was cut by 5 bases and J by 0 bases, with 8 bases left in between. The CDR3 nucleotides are TGTGCCAGTAGTCCGGGTTCCTCCTACGAGCAGTACTTC. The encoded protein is CASSPGSSYEQYF.

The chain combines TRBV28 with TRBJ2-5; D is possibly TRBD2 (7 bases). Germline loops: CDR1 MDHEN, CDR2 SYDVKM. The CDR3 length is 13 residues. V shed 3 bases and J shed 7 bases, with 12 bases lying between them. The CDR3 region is CASSLGGGGTQYF. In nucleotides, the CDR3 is TGTGCCAGCAGTTTGGGGGGCGGGGGGACCCAGTACTTC.

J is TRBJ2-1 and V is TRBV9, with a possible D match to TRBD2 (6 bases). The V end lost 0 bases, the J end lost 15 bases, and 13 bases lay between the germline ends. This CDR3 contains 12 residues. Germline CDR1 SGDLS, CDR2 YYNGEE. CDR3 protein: CASSVAGSALFF. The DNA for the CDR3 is TGTGCCAGCAGCGTAGCCGGGAGCGCTCTGTTCTTC.

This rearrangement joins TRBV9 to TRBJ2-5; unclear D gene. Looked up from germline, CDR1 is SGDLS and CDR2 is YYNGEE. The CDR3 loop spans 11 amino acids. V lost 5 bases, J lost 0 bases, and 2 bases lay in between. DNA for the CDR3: TGTGCCAGCAGTAACCAAGAGACCCAGTACTTC. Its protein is CASSNQETQYF.

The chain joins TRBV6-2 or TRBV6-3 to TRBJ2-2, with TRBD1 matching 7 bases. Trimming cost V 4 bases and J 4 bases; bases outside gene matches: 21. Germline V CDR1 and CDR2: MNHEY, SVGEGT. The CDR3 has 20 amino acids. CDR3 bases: TGTGCCAGCAGTTTGAGTCGGTCGCCCCGGCCACAGGGGAGCACCGGGGAGCTGTTTTTT. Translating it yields CASSLSRSPRPQGSTGELFF.

The CDR3: CASSRNPGAGETQYF. CDR3 DNA: TGTGCCAGTAGTAGGAACCCAGGAGCGGGAGAGACCCAGTACTTC. The chain couples TRBV19 to TRBJ2-5; D is possibly TRBD2 (6 bases). V lost 4 bases and J 4 bases, leaving 16 bases between the germline ends. CDR1 is LNHDA, CDR2 SQIVND, per germline (reference sequence). The CDR3 consists of 15 residues.